This passage covers 20 T cell receptor beta chains from one sample sequenced in a study of PD-1 blockade in mismatch repair-deficient tumors. Method: immunoSEQ multiplex PCR; TCRdb's copy keeps in-frame clones and lacks some. The table shows more than 40,000 clones, with over 65% occurring only once. The sequencing used peripheral blood, collected 4 weeks after starting pembrolizumab. The receptor set was obtained from an adult with mismatch repair-deficient cancer.

The rearrangement uses TRBV29-1 and TRBJ1-1; D may be TRBD1 (5 bases). Germline V gives CDR1 SQVTM, CDR2 ANQGSEA. V dropped 7 bases and J dropped 10 bases, with 28 bases sitting between them. The CDR3 consists of 15 residues. The chain's CDR3 is CSAVPPGLGVRGAFF. For the CDR3, the DNA is TGCAGCGCTGTCCCTCCGGGGCTCGGGGTAAGAGGAGCTTTCTTT.

The gene calls are TRBV14 and TRBJ1-1; possibly TRBD1 for D (5 bases). V dropped 4 bases and J dropped 3 bases, with 9 bases sitting between them. There are 13 residues in the CDR3. Germline assignment: CDR1 SGHDN and CDR2 FVKESK. The CDR3 coding sequence is TGTGCCAGCAGCCTTGGGGGAGACACTGAAGCTTTCTTT. It encodes CASSLGGDTEAFF.

The chain is built from TRBV28 and TRBJ2-5; 9 positions agree with TRBD1. Germline CDR1 is MDHEN and CDR2 is SYDVKM. The junction had 6 bases not matched to a gene; V was cut back by 5 bases and J by 5 bases. The CDR3 is 14 residues long. The CDR3: CASSHGQGTETQYF. The CDR3 DNA is TGTGCCAGCAGTCACGGACAGGGGACGGAGACCCAGTACTTC.

This sequence joins TRBV5-1 and TRBJ2-1; the match to TRBD2 covers 10 bases. The CDR3 runs 17 residues. Germline loops: CDR1 SGHRS, CDR2 YFSETQ. With 4 bases clipped from V and 9 bases from J, the junction kept 16 bases outside the gene matches. The CDR3 sequence: CASSTGTSVKPAGEQFF. DNA for the CDR3: TGCGCCAGCAGCACCGGGACTAGCGTGAAACCCGCTGGTGAGCAGTTCTTC.

The gene calls are TRBV7-8 and TRBJ2-3, with D unresolved. This CDR3 contains 15 residues. Germline V gene lookup returns CDR1 SGHVS and CDR2 FQNEAQ. V shed 2 bases and J shed 3 bases, with 12 bases lying between them. This chain's CDR3 is CASSLSMGLTDTQYF. The CDR3 DNA is TGTGCCAGCAGCTTATCGATGGGGTTAACAGATACGCAGTATTTT. The variable domain in full, completed from reference TRBV7-8 and TRBJ2-3, reads GAGVSQSPRYKVAKRGQDVALRCDPISGHVSLFWYQQALGQGPEFLTYFQNEAQLDKSGLPSDRFFAERPEGSVSTLKIQRTQQEDSAVYLCASSLSMGLTDTQYFGPGTRLTVL.

This clone appeared a single time. The V call is TRBV19, the J call TRBJ1-2; perhaps TRBD1 as D (6 bases). Germline V gene data show CDR1 as LNHDA and CDR2 as SQIVND (reference sequence). With 1 base removed from V and 3 bases from J, the gap between germline ends came to 9 bases. The CDR3 totals 14 residues. The DNA of the CDR3 is TGTGCCAGTAGTATAGTCACAGGGTACTATGGCTACACCTTC. It yields the protein CASSIVTGYYGYTF.

The genes are TRBV11-1 and TRBJ2-7, with D tentatively TRBD2 (6 bases). The V gene lost 3 bases and the J gene lost 3 bases, with 15 bases spanning the gap. The CDR3 has 15 residues. Germline V gene data show CDR1 as SGHAT and CDR2 as FQDESV (reference sequence). CDR3 residues: CASSLLRDEYYEQYF. CDR3 bases: TGTGCCAGCAGCTTGTTGCGGGATGAGTACTACGAGCAGTACTTC. Full variable domain (missing parts from reference TRBV11-1 and TRBJ2-7): EAEVAQSPRYKITEKSQAVAFWCDPISGHATLYWYRQILGQGPELLVQFQDESVVDDSQLPKDRFSAERLKGVDSTLKIQPAELGDSAMYLCASSLLRDEYYEQYFGPGTRLTVT.

With regard to this clone: Compared with germline, one end of the junction differs, possibly owing to a read error. This chain links TRBV7-7 with TRBJ2-5, with 7 bases that match TRBD2. Germline loops: CDR1 SSHAT, CDR2 FNYEAQ (reference sequence). CDR3 length: 15 residues. Written as DNA, the CDR3 is TGTGCTAGCAGCTTAGCGGGCCGCAGCCAAGAGACCCAGTACTTC. Its protein product is CASSLAGRSQETQYF.

This clone turned up a few times. The chain links TRBV7-9 to TRBJ2-7, with 12 nucleotides matching TRBD2. This CDR3 comprises 15 residues. Germline V CDR1 and CDR2: SEHNR, FQNEAQ (reference sequence). Trimming removed 2 bases from V and 3 bases from J; junction bases left unmatched: 2. The CDR3 here is CASSLRTSGIYEQYF. The DNA of the CDR3 is TGTGCCAGCAGCTTACGGACTAGCGGGATCTACGAGCAGTACTTC.

The CDR3 region is CAISEGTSGSFNEQFF. The CDR3 coding sequence is TGTGCCATCAGTGAGGGGACTAGCGGGAGTTTCAATGAGCAGTTCTTC. The chain employs TRBV10-3 and TRBJ2-1, with 14 bases identical to TRBD2. Germline lookup yields CDR1 ENHRY and CDR2 SYGVKD. The length of the CDR3 is 16 residues. V gave up 2 bases and J gave up 6 bases; unmatched junction bases: 3.

The chain links TRBV18 to TRBJ2-7, with unresolved D. The CDR3 has 13 residues. V shed 3 bases and J shed 12 bases, with 18 bases lying between them. The germline V gene has CDR1 KGHSH and CDR2 LQKENI. CDR3 DNA sequence: TGTGCCAGCTCACCTGGAGTTGGTTTTCCTGGGTACTTC. Amino acids: CASSPGVGFPGYF.

The rearrangement uses TRBV13 and TRBJ2-5; 10 nucleotides agree with TRBD2. Trimming cost V 4 bases and J 4 bases; bases outside gene matches: 9. The CDR3 totals 16 residues. Germline V gene data show CDR1 as PRHDT and CDR2 as FYEKMQ (reference sequence). CDR3 in DNA: TGTGCCAGCAGCTCTAAGCGGGAGGGGATTCTAGAGACCCAGTACTTC. It encodes CASSSKREGILETQYF.

This clone occurred once. The V call is TRBV15, the J call TRBJ2-1; 16 positions match TRBD2. CDR1 is LNHNV and CDR2 is YYDKDF in the germline V gene (reference sequence). There are 18 residues in the CDR3. The V gene end was trimmed by 8 bases and the J gene end by 6 bases; junction bases not matched to a gene: 13. Written as DNA, the CDR3 is TGTGCCACCCTTGGGAGGGGACTAGCGGGAGGGCCGGTCAATGAGCAGTTCTTC. This encodes CATLGRGLAGGPVNEQFF.

V and J are TRBV11-3 and TRBJ1-1; weak D call: TRBD1 (5 bases). The germline gives CDR1 SGHNT, CDR2 YENEEA. The CDR3 is 14 residues long. Trimming removed 3 bases at V and 0 bases at J, with 8 bases between. In DNA, the CDR3 is TGTGCCAGCAGCTTGGGGGAAATGAACACTGAAGCTTTCTTT. It specifies CASSLGEMNTEAFF.

The rearrangement uses TRBV7-6 and TRBJ1-3; 8 bases align to TRBD1. CDR1 SGHVS and CDR2 FNYEAQ come from the germline V gene. The V gene end was trimmed by 5 bases and the J gene end by 2 bases; junction bases not matched to a gene: 5. The CDR3 covers 15 residues. The CDR3 sequence: CASSRQTGAGNTIYF. The CDR3 nucleotides read TGTGCCAGCAGCCGTCAGACAGGGGCTGGAAACACCATATATTTT.

The rearrangement links TRBV5-1 to TRBJ2-7, with 16 positions matching TRBD2. The CDR3 runs 17 residues. Germline CDR1 reads SGHRS; CDR2 reads YFSETQ. With 4 bases clipped from V and 5 bases from J, the junction kept 9 bases outside the gene matches. The CDR3 DNA follows: TGCGCCAGCAGCAAGGGGACTAGCGGGAGGGCCGCCCACGAGCAGTACTTC. Amino acid sequence: CASSKGTSGRAAHEQYF.

The V and J genes are TRBV30 and TRBJ2-3, with TRBD1 matching over 9 bases. V shed 5 bases and J 4 bases; nucleotides not matched to a gene: 4. The CDR3 length is 13 residues. Per germline, CDR1 GTSNPN and CDR2 SVGIG (reference sequence). The CDR3 DNA is TGTGCCTGGGACAGGGGGAGTGCAGATACGCAGTATTTT. Translated, it gives CAWDRGSADTQYF. The full variable domain, rest sourced from reference TRBV30 and TRBJ2-3, is SQTIHQWPATLVQPVGSPLSLECTVEGTSNPNLYWYRQAAGRGLQLLFYSVGIGQISSEVPQNLSASRPQDRQFILSSKKLLLSDSGFYLCAWDRGSADTQYFGPGTRLTVL.

CDR3 amino acids: CASSHSIRTSGYNEQFF. In DNA, the CDR3 is TGTGCCAGCTCACATTCAATACGGACTAGCGGTTACAATGAGCAGTTCTTC. The rearrangement links TRBV18 to TRBJ2-1; 10 bases match TRBD2. J gave up 4 bases and V 4 bases, and 10 bases lay outside the gene matches. The V gene's germline CDR1 is KGHSH and CDR2 LQKENI. The CDR3 length is 17 residues.

This clone was counted once. The V gene is TRBV4-3, the J gene TRBJ1-2, with 7 bases aligning to TRBD1. The CDR3 is made up of 16 amino acids. Germline assignment: CDR1 LGHNA and CDR2 YSLEER. With V trimmed by 0 bases and J by 2 bases, 6 bases remained unmatched. CDR3 region: CASSQDWGQNNYGYTF. The CDR3 DNA follows: TGCGCCAGCAGCCAAGATTGGGGACAGAACAACTATGGCTACACCTTC.

Here the CDR3 reads CASSPRAGVGTDTQYF. The DNA for the CDR3 is TGTGCCAGCAGCCCCCGAGCGGGAGTTGGCACAGATACGCAGTATTTT. The chain links TRBV11-3 to TRBJ2-3; TRBD2 aligns across 8 bases. The CDR3 contains 16 residues. Germline loops: CDR1 SGHNT, CDR2 YENEEA. With 5 bases clipped from V and 1 base from J, the junction kept 8 bases outside the gene matches.